This T cell receptor beta chain came from a study of blood T cell repertoires in COVID-19 (dated by TCRdb to the early 2020s). Some background on the complete study: Collaborator samples came from the United States, Italy and Spain and covered acute and convalescent phases of COVID-19. Deeply sampled blood TCRbeta repertoires from subjects exposed to, actively infected with, or recovered from COVID-19 were included in the dataset. The samples were drawn from the first 160 participants of the ongoing ImmuneRACE study and from 950 to 1,500 subjects provided by 6 global collaborators. A freely available public database, intended as a resource for researchers studying the immune response to SARS-CoV-2, is where the repertoires were released. The material from the prospective study consisted of cDNA or gDNA derived from T cells, B-cell-depleted T cells, or PBMCs. The sample metadata nearly always contained a de-identified subject ID, COVID-19 status, age in years and sex. HLA class I and class II types, where available, came from metadata supplied by the sample provider rather than from assay-based typing. Points the paper makes about the study in general: The quantity of clinical and demographic metadata differed by source and by participant and was supplied without curation.

The collaborating institutions used their own protocols to collect whole blood in K2EDTA tubes. For TCRbeta analysis, collaborators shipped samples as frozen whole blood, isolated PBMCs, or DNA extracted from either of those sample types. The immunoSEQ Assay, a bias-controlled multiplex PCR, was used to amplify TCRbeta CDR3 regions from genomic DNA. Turning to the authors' computational methods: The number of nucleated cells in each sample was estimated by amplification of reference gene primers within the assay. To quantify the absolute abundance of each unique TCRbeta CDR3 rearrangement, sequence reads were collapsed and filtered. For each sample, productive Simpson clonality was calculated as the square root of Simpson's diversity index across productive rearrangements. TCRdb mirrors the immuneACCESS table, restricted to in-frame sequences. Some clones are absent from its copies; in checked studies, under half trace to an unresolved V gene, and the reason for the others is unknown. V and J calls and clone size come straight from that table; D and trimming were deduced from the DNA. This sample is represented by some 39,000 clones; around 85% of them were singletons. Jointly, the top ten make up about 4.2% of the sample.

Turning to this clone: Its antigen remains undetermined. Per-base quality was not reported, and no clone a single base away is much larger than it.

CDR1 LGHDT and CDR2 YNNKEL are derived from the germline V gene (reference sequence). A distance of 7 bases separates the germline ends of V and J, which lose 3 bases and 10 bases respectively. The CDR3 sequence holds 12 residues, the cysteine and phenylalanine included. Left in the record is the CDR3 DNA by itself, 36 bases read in frame from the first base. The receptor chain draws on TRBV3-1 (or the pseudogene TRBV3-2) and TRBJ1-6, with no reliable assignment of the D segment. The sequence was obtained from a man aged 60 to 75 with acute or convalescent COVID-19. Input material: peripheral blood. CDR3 sequence: CASSHGRSPLHF. The DNA is as follows: TGTGCCAGCAGCCACGGGAGGTCACCCCTCCACTTT.